Detailed here is one T cell receptor (beta chain). Authors' methods: Counts of nucleated cells, estimated from reference gene primer amplification, were obtained. Data came from immunoSEQ multiplex PCR; TCRdb stores just in-frame clones and leaves some out. The DNA was the basis for D and trimming; V, J and clone size are from that table. The table has tens of thousands of clones, approximately 87% seen once. The source of the sample is a study of blood T cell repertoires in COVID-19. Background on the study: COVID-19 samples collected from the United States, Italy and Spain covered acute and convalescent phases. T cells, B-cell-depleted T cells, or PBMCs supplied cDNA or gDNA.

Germline trimming cut 4 bases from V and 4 bases from J; bases unmatched to any gene: 11. The length of the CDR3 is 15 residues. The germline gives CDR1 SGHNT, CDR2 YYREEE (reference sequence). The sequenced sample was peripheral blood. This receptor was taken from a human donor in a cohort sampled during active COVID-19. The V call is TRBV5-4, the J call TRBJ2-7; 7 positions match TRBD1. The CDR3 loop reads CASSDRDSLQYEQYF. The CDR3 DNA follows: TGTGCCAGCAGCGATCGGGACAGCCTGCAATACGAGCAGTACTTC.